This is a list of T cell receptor beta chains from one sample in a study of beta chain features in type 1 diabetes. Here immunoSEQ multiplex PCR was the method, and the copy in TCRdb shows in-frame clones only, minus some. The data contain a few hundred thousand clones, 20% of them seen just once; the ten biggest clones take up roughly 0.028%. Sequencing used naive CD4+ T cells from blood. Receptor source: a woman between 40 and 50 years old with type 1 diabetes. Each CDR3 is given with its conserved first and last residue. The D gene is left open where the match is weak. Size tells how often a clone was seen (once, few, many) or the class of an expanded clone, and some rows leave it out.

cdr3_nt: TGTGCCAGCACCTTGGCGGGGGGAAACACCATATATTTT
cdr3_aa: CASTLAGGNTIYF
clone_size: -
j_call: TRBJ1-3
v_call: TRBV28
d_call: -

cdr3_nt: TGTGCCAGCAGCCAGGGGACAGGGGACGAGCAGTACTTC
cdr3_aa: CASSQGTGDEQYF
clone_size: few
j_call: TRBJ2-7
v_call: TRBV7-2
d_call: TRBD1

cdr3_nt: TGTGCCAGCAGAGAGGGCTTTGGGCTTAACAGCTACAATGAGCAGTTCTTC
cdr3_aa: CASREGFGLNSYNEQFF
clone_size: few
j_call: TRBJ2-1
v_call: TRBV4-2
d_call: -

cdr3_nt: TGCGCCAGCAGCACCAGACAGGGGCGGAGTGAGACCCAGTACTTC
cdr3_aa: CASSTRQGRSETQYF
clone_size: few
j_call: TRBJ2-5
v_call: TRBV5-1
d_call: TRBD1

cdr3_nt: TGCGCCAGCAGCCAATCAACTAGCGGGGAGACCCTTCGCGGGCAGTTCTTC
cdr3_aa: CASSQSTSGETLRGQFF
clone_size: -
j_call: TRBJ2-1
v_call: TRBV4-3
d_call: TRBD2

cdr3_nt: TGTGCCAGCAGTTCATTAGCGGGAGTTGGCACAGATACGCAGTATTTT
cdr3_aa: CASSSLAGVGTDTQYF
clone_size: few
j_call: TRBJ2-3
v_call: TRBV28
d_call: TRBD2

cdr3_nt: TGTGCCATCAGTGACAACAGCGGTGCCTACGAGCAGTACTTC
cdr3_aa: CAISDNSGAYEQYF
clone_size: few
j_call: TRBJ2-7
v_call: TRBV10-3
d_call: -

cdr3_nt: TGCAGCGCCGGTGACAGTCCCTCTGGGGCCAACGTCCTGACTTTC
cdr3_aa: CSAGDSPSGANVLTF
clone_size: few
j_call: TRBJ2-6
v_call: TRBV29-1
d_call: -

cdr3_nt: TGTGCCAGCACCCTGCAGGCCCGACCCTCTGGGGCCAACGTCCTGACTTTC
cdr3_aa: CASTLQARPSGANVLTF
clone_size: -
j_call: TRBJ2-6
v_call: TRBV5-6
d_call: -

cdr3_nt: TGTGCCTGGAGTACAGGGAGCTCCTACGAGCAGTACTTC
cdr3_aa: CAWSTGSSYEQYF
clone_size: few
j_call: TRBJ2-7
v_call: TRBV30
d_call: -

cdr3_nt: TGCAGTGCTAGAGGGCCTCGTGGCTACACCTTC
cdr3_aa: CSARGPRGYTF
clone_size: -
j_call: TRBJ1-2
v_call: TRBV20-1
d_call: -

cdr3_nt: TGTGCCAGCAGCCAGGCTCAAGGGGGGGACCAGCCCCAGCATTTT
cdr3_aa: CASSQAQGGDQPQHF
clone_size: few
j_call: TRBJ1-5
v_call: TRBV4-2
d_call: -

cdr3_nt: TGCAGCGTTGCAGTTTCAGGGGGCTCAGGGTGGGGCTACACCTTC
cdr3_aa: CSVAVSGGSGWGYTF
clone_size: few
j_call: TRBJ1-2
v_call: TRBV29-1
d_call: TRBD1

cdr3_nt: TGTGCCAGCAGCGCCCTGGAGGGCTATGGCTACACCTTC
cdr3_aa: CASSALEGYGYTF
clone_size: -
j_call: TRBJ1-2
v_call: TRBV9
d_call: -

cdr3_nt: TGCGCCAGCAGCCTGGGGCCTAGCGGAGGTAGGGCCTACAATGAGCAGTTCTTC
cdr3_aa: CASSLGPSGGRAYNEQFF
clone_size: -
j_call: TRBJ2-1
v_call: TRBV5-1
d_call: TRBD2

cdr3_nt: TGTGCCAGCAGCGTCGCAGGGGGCCCGGACTATGGCTACACCTTC
cdr3_aa: CASSVAGGPDYGYTF
clone_size: -
j_call: TRBJ1-2
v_call: TRBV9
d_call: TRBD1

cdr3_nt: TGTGCCAGCAGTTTGGACAGCCAAGAGACCCAGTACTTC
cdr3_aa: CASSLDSQETQYF
clone_size: few
j_call: TRBJ2-5
v_call: TRBV7-9
d_call: -

cdr3_nt: TGTGCCAGCAGCTCTCAGGGCTACGAGCAGTACTTC
cdr3_aa: CASSSQGYEQYF
clone_size: -
j_call: TRBJ2-7
v_call: TRBV7-2
d_call: -

cdr3_nt: TGTGCCAGCAGCCTAGGACTAGCTGACAGGAGTGAGCAGTTCTTC
cdr3_aa: CASSLGLADRSEQFF
clone_size: -
j_call: TRBJ2-1
v_call: TRBV11-3
d_call: TRBD2

cdr3_nt: TGCGCCAGTGGCGGGGGTTTGAACACTGAAGCTTTCTTT
cdr3_aa: CASGGGLNTEAFF
clone_size: once
j_call: TRBJ1-1
v_call: TRBV4-3
d_call: -

cdr3_nt: TGTGCCAGCAGCGTGGGACAGGGAAGCAATCAGCCCCAGCATTTT
cdr3_aa: CASSVGQGSNQPQHF
clone_size: -
j_call: TRBJ1-5
v_call: TRBV9
d_call: TRBD1

cdr3_nt: TGCAGCGTCCGCGGGACCGCTCCGGATGGCTACACCTTC
cdr3_aa: CSVRGTAPDGYTF
clone_size: -
j_call: TRBJ1-2
v_call: TRBV29-1
d_call: -

cdr3_nt: TGTGCCAGCAGCTTACAGTTCGCAGAGACCCAGTACTTC
cdr3_aa: CASSLQFAETQYF
clone_size: few
j_call: TRBJ2-5
v_call: TRBV5-6
d_call: -

cdr3_nt: TGCGCCAGCAGCTTGGAGACAGGGCTGTCGAGCTATGGCTACACCTTC
cdr3_aa: CASSLETGLSSYGYTF
clone_size: -
j_call: TRBJ1-2
v_call: TRBV5-1
d_call: TRBD1

cdr3_nt: TGTGCCAGCTCACCCCAGTCCCCGGGACAACACAATCAGCCCCAGCATTTT
cdr3_aa: CASSPQSPGQHNQPQHF
clone_size: few
j_call: TRBJ1-5
v_call: TRBV18
d_call: -

cdr3_nt: TGTGCCTGGAGTTGGAGAGTTGGTGAGAATGAGCAGTTCTTC
cdr3_aa: CAWSWRVGENEQFF
clone_size: -
j_call: TRBJ2-1
v_call: TRBV30
d_call: -

cdr3_nt: TGTGCCAGCAGCCCGCCGTGGGGCAGTTCCTACGAGCAGTACTTC
cdr3_aa: CASSPPWGSSYEQYF
clone_size: -
j_call: TRBJ2-7
v_call: TRBV11-1
d_call: -